Presented here are 7 T cell receptor beta chains from one specimen sequenced in a study of blood T cells in healthy people across ages (dated by TCRdb to between 2014 and 2017). Preparation of the library involved 5' RACE. Sequencing was performed on an Illumina HiSeq 2500. A second PCR of roughly 7 to 11 cycles was performed with a sample-barcoded 5' primer and a J-beta primer mix. TCRdb reprocessed the public reads (quality trimming at Q25 with fastp, clone calling with MiXCR) and kept in-frame beta chains. Rows matching on CDR3 protein sequence are summarized as one entry with the most common DNA and genes. The sample yields 600,000 or so distinct CDR3 sequences; about 45% were counted once. Roughly 24% of the sample is taken by the ten largest. Specimen: blood. These receptors originate from a man older than 75 in good health.

The V and J genes are TRBV27 and TRBJ2-1; D unclear. The ends were cut back, 7 bases at V and 7 bases at J, with 8 bases in the middle. Germline CDR1 and CDR2: MNHEY and SMNVEV (reference sequence). The CDR3 extends over 11 amino acids. CDR3 amino acids: CASTERNEQFF. The DNA of the CDR3 is TGTGCCAGCACTGAGAGGAATGAGCAGTTCTTC.

V gene TRBV3-1 combines with J gene TRBJ2-7, with D perhaps given as TRBD1 or TRBD2 (5 bases each). Trimming cost V 2 bases and J 1 base, with 9 bases left between them. The CDR3 covers 14 residues. CDR1 and CDR2 from the germline V gene are LGHDT and YNNKEL (reference sequence). CDR3 protein: CASSQPGRSYEQYF. DNA of the CDR3: TGTGCCAGCAGCCAACCGGGACGGTCCTACGAGCAGTACTTC.

The J gene is TRBJ2-7, the V gene TRBV3-1; TRBD2 is a possible D gene (5 bases). V was pared by 0 bases and J by 2 bases, with 17 bases between. The CDR3 extends over 17 amino acids. In germline, CDR1 is LGHDT, CDR2 YNNKEL (reference sequence). CDR3 sequence: CASSQEVGGVVAYEQYF. CDR3 bases: TGTGCCAGCAGCCAAGAGGTTGGAGGAGTAGTTGCCTACGAGCAGTACTTC.

As to this clonotype: A clone one base away is much larger, so this may be a read error. This chain connects TRBV6-5 to TRBJ2-1, with D possibly being TRBD1 (6 bases). CDR1 is MNHEY and CDR2 is SVGAGI in the germline V gene. The length of the CDR3 is 11 residues. V lost 11 bases to trimming and J lost 7 bases, with 12 bases between them. CDR3 amino acids: CAARGWNEQFF. In nucleotides, the CDR3 is TGTGCCGCGAGGGGGTGGAATGAGCAGTTCTTC.

This clonotype was picked up a small number of times. The V call is TRBV20-1, the J call TRBJ2-1; possible D gene TRBD2, 6 bases. Germline V gives CDR1 DFQATT, CDR2 SNEGSKA (reference sequence). V was trimmed by 2 bases and J by 0 bases, leaving 14 bases between them. The CDR3 has 16 amino acids. The CDR3 loop is CSARRGTFSSYNEQFF. The DNA of the CDR3 is TGCAGTGCTAGAAGAGGGACTTTTAGCTCCTACAATGAGCAGTTCTTC.

This clonotype was counted only a few times. The rearrangement uses TRBV4-3 and TRBJ2-7, with D possibly being TRBD2 (5 bases). V dropped 3 bases and J dropped 1 base, with 10 bases sitting between them. Germline CDR1 and CDR2: LGHNA and YSLEER. CDR3 length: 14 amino acids. In DNA, the CDR3 is TGCGCCAGCAGCCAGGGAGTTGGGTCCTACGAGCAGTACTTC. Translation gives CASSQGVGSYEQYF.

The chain employs TRBV2 and TRBJ1-1; TRBD1 matches 7 bases. CDR3 length: 14 amino acids. CDR1 and CDR2 (germline): SNHLY, FYNNEI. With V trimmed by 6 bases and J by 3 bases, 7 bases remained unmatched. CDR3 protein: CASRTDRVDTEAFF. The CDR3 region has the DNA TGTGCCAGCAGGACCGACAGGGTCGACACTGAAGCTTTCTTT.